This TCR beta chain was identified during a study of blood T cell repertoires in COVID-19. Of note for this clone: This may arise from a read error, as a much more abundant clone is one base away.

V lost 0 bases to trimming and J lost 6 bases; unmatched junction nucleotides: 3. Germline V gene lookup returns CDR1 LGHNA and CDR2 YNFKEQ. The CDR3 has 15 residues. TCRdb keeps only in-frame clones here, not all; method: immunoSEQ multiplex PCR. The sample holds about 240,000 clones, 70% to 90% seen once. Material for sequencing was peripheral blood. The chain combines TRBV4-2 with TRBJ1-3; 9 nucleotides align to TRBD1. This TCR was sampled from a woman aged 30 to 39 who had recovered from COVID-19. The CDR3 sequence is CASSQEGQGENTIYF. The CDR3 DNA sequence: TGTGCCAGCAGCCAAGAGGGACAGGGTGAAAACACCATATATTTT.